This is a list of T cell receptor beta chains from one sample in a study of radiation and T cells in renal cell carcinoma. Profiled with immunoSEQ multiplex PCR; TCRdb holds only in-frame clones, not every one. Here the sample spans some 150,000 clones, roughly 86% being singletons. The sequenced sample was blood, obtained from a patient whose treatment included radiotherapy and nephrectomy. Source of these receptors: a woman aged 45-65 years with renal cell carcinoma. The CDR3 runs from the conserved cysteine through the conserved F or W. The D gene is left open where the match is weak. Some rows have no size entry. The others give once, few or many, or a class for an expanded clone.

abundance: once; j_gene: TRBJ2-3; d_gene: .; len: 15; v_gene: TRBV9; CDR3nt: TGTGCCAGCAGCGTGGCGGGGAGGTGGGCAGATACGCAGTATTTT; CDR3aa: CASSVAGRWADTQYF
abundance: .; j_gene: TRBJ1-1; d_gene: .; len: 14; v_gene: TRBV7-9; CDR3nt: TGTGCCAGCAACAGTTACCCGAGGAACACTGAAGCTTTCTTT; CDR3aa: CASNSYPRNTEAFF
abundance: .; j_gene: TRBJ1-5; d_gene: .; len: 14; v_gene: TRBV25-1; CDR3nt: TGTGCCAGCAGTGAATGGCGGACAAATCAGCCCCAGCATTTT; CDR3aa: CASSEWRTNQPQHF
abundance: .; j_gene: TRBJ1-2; d_gene: TRBD1; len: 13; v_gene: TRBV29-1; CDR3nt: TGCAGCGTTGCTACAGGGGGTTTCAGTGGCTACACCTTC; CDR3aa: CSVATGGFSGYTF
abundance: .; j_gene: TRBJ2-7; d_gene: TRBD2; len: 15; v_gene: TRBV13; CDR3nt: TGTGCCAGCAGCTGGTCGGGGGGTTACTCCTACGAGCAGTACTTC; CDR3aa: CASSWSGGYSYEQYF
abundance: many; j_gene: TRBJ2-1; d_gene: TRBD1; len: 15; v_gene: TRBV29-1; CDR3nt: TGCAGCGTCTCCCTGGGGACAGGGGCTAGAAATGAGCAGTTCTTC; CDR3aa: CSVSLGTGARNEQFF
abundance: .; j_gene: TRBJ2-1; d_gene: .; len: 15; v_gene: TRBV4-1; CDR3nt: TGCGCCAGCAGCCAAGATTGGGGCCTAAACAGGGCGCAGTTCTTC; CDR3aa: CASSQDWGLNRAQFF
abundance: .; j_gene: TRBJ2-3; d_gene: TRBD2; len: 14; v_gene: TRBV4-2; CDR3nt: TGTGCCAGCAGCGCTAGCGGTAGAGGAGATACGCAGTATTTT; CDR3aa: CASSASGRGDTQYF
abundance: few; j_gene: TRBJ2-7; d_gene: .; len: 12; v_gene: TRBV10-2; CDR3nt: TGCGCCAGCAGTGAACGTTTCTACGAGCAGTACTTC; CDR3aa: CASSERFYEQYF
abundance: .; j_gene: TRBJ1-4; d_gene: .; len: 16; v_gene: TRBV4-3; CDR3nt: TGCGCCAGCAGCCAAGTTACGGGGCGCGGGGGTGAAAAACTGTTTTTT; CDR3aa: CASSQVTGRGGEKLFF
abundance: .; j_gene: TRBJ1-2; d_gene: .; len: 16; v_gene: TRBV6-6; CDR3nt: TGTGCCAGCAGAGCCCGGCGGCAGGGAACAAACTATGGCTACACCTTC; CDR3aa: CASRARRQGTNYGYTF
abundance: .; j_gene: TRBJ1-5; d_gene: TRBD1; len: 16; v_gene: TRBV19; CDR3nt: TGTGCCAGTAGTACCCGCAGCAGGGGGCGAAATCAGCCCCAGCATTTT; CDR3aa: CASSTRSRGRNQPQHF
abundance: .; j_gene: TRBJ1-4; d_gene: .; len: 14; v_gene: TRBV19; CDR3nt: TGTGCCAGTAGTATACGACGCGGAGATGAAAAACTGTTTTTT; CDR3aa: CASSIRRGDEKLFF
abundance: .; j_gene: TRBJ2-3; d_gene: .; len: 13; v_gene: TRBV28; CDR3nt: TGTGCCAGCCGGGAGACGCTTTTTCTTACGCAGTATTTT; CDR3aa: CASRETLFLTQYF
abundance: few; j_gene: TRBJ2-2; d_gene: .; len: 15; v_gene: TRBV6-4; CDR3nt: TGTGCCAGCAGTAGGGAAGGACAGCCCACCGGGGAGCTGTTTTTT; CDR3aa: CASSREGQPTGELFF
abundance: .; j_gene: TRBJ2-4; d_gene: TRBD1; len: 14; v_gene: TRBV29-1; CDR3nt: TGCAGCGTTGATACGGGGACAGCGGAAAACATTCAGTACTTC; CDR3aa: CSVDTGTAENIQYF
abundance: .; j_gene: TRBJ2-3; d_gene: .; len: 16; v_gene: TRBV5-1; CDR3nt: TGCGCCAGCAGCTTGGACGGGCAGGGGAAGACAGATACGCAGTATTTT; CDR3aa: CASSLDGQGKTDTQYF
abundance: .; j_gene: TRBJ1-5; d_gene: .; len: 15; v_gene: TRBV4-1; CDR3nt: TGCGCCAGCAGCCATGGAGGGGATAGCAATCAGCCCCAGCATTTT; CDR3aa: CASSHGGDSNQPQHF
abundance: .; j_gene: TRBJ2-7; d_gene: .; len: 15; v_gene: TRBV4-1; CDR3nt: TGCGCCAGCAGCCAAGGCATGGATCCTTCCTACGAGCAGTACTTC; CDR3aa: CASSQGMDPSYEQYF
abundance: .; j_gene: TRBJ2-7; d_gene: TRBD2; len: 15; v_gene: TRBV27; CDR3nt: TGTGCCAGCAGCCCTAGGGGACTAGCGGGGGAAGAGCAGTACTTC; CDR3aa: CASSPRGLAGEEQYF
abundance: .; j_gene: TRBJ1-3; d_gene: .; len: 19; v_gene: TRBV4-3; CDR3nt: TGCGCCAGCAGCCAAGTCCCTACCGCCCTGAGTGGATCTGGAAACACCATATATTTT; CDR3aa: CASSQVPTALSGSGNTIYF
abundance: .; j_gene: TRBJ2-5; d_gene: .; len: 14; v_gene: TRBV6-5; CDR3nt: TGTGCCACATCGCGAACGGACAGACAAGAGACCCAGTACTTC; CDR3aa: CATSRTDRQETQYF
abundance: .; j_gene: TRBJ1-5; d_gene: .; len: 15; v_gene: TRBV6-1; CDR3nt: TGTGCCAGCAGTGAAACGATTTGGGGGGGTCAGCCCCAGCATTTT; CDR3aa: CASSETIWGGQPQHF
abundance: .; j_gene: TRBJ1-1; d_gene: .; len: 14; v_gene: TRBV5-1; CDR3nt: TGCGCCAGCAGCTTGTCCCCGGCGAACACTGAAGCTTTCTTT; CDR3aa: CASSLSPANTEAFF
abundance: once; j_gene: TRBJ1-5; d_gene: TRBD1; len: 15; v_gene: TRBV5-1; CDR3nt: TGCGCCAGCAGCCCACAGGGGGGGGAAGATCAGCCCCAGCATTTT; CDR3aa: CASSPQGGEDQPQHF
abundance: .; j_gene: TRBJ2-7; d_gene: TRBD1; len: 14; v_gene: TRBV19; CDR3nt: TGTGCCAGTAGTACGACAGGGTCCGATTACGAGCAGTACTTC; CDR3aa: CASSTTGSDYEQYF
abundance: .; j_gene: TRBJ1-1; d_gene: .; len: 16; v_gene: TRBV6-6; CDR3nt: TGTGCCAGCAGTCCACGCTGGGGGAAGGTGAACACTGAAGCTTTCTTT; CDR3aa: CASSPRWGKVNTEAFF
abundance: .; j_gene: TRBJ2-1; d_gene: TRBD2; len: 15; v_gene: TRBV6-6; CDR3nt: TGTGCCAGCAGTTCTATAGCGGGGGGCGGAGATGAGCAGTTCTTC; CDR3aa: CASSSIAGGGDEQFF
abundance: .; j_gene: TRBJ1-6; d_gene: .; len: 13; v_gene: TRBV6-1; CDR3nt: TGTGCCAGCAGGGTCGGTGGCAATTCACCCCTCCACTTT; CDR3aa: CASRVGGNSPLHF
abundance: .; j_gene: TRBJ2-4; d_gene: TRBD1; len: 13; v_gene: TRBV6-1; CDR3nt: TGTGCCAGCAGTGAAATTTATGGACAGGGGCTGTACTTC; CDR3aa: CASSEIYGQGLYF
abundance: .; j_gene: TRBJ1-6; d_gene: .; len: 14; v_gene: TRBV7-9; CDR3nt: TGTGCCAGCAGCTCTGGGCAGGTTAATTCACCCCTCCACTTT; CDR3aa: CASSSGQVNSPLHF
abundance: .; j_gene: TRBJ1-2; d_gene: TRBD1; len: 17; v_gene: TRBV5-4; CDR3nt: TGTGCCAGCAGCCCGGAGCGAGGGACAGGGTGGGAGCGGGGCTACACCTTC; CDR3aa: CASSPERGTGWERGYTF
abundance: .; j_gene: TRBJ2-2; d_gene: .; len: 16; v_gene: TRBV5-1; CDR3nt: TGCGCCAGCAGCGTTAGTTCCGGGACCCCATCCGGGGAGCTGTTTTTT; CDR3aa: CASSVSSGTPSGELFF
abundance: .; j_gene: TRBJ2-3; d_gene: .; len: 12; v_gene: TRBV19; CDR3nt: TGTGCCAGTAGTACCCTCCCAGATACGCAGTATTTT; CDR3aa: CASSTLPDTQYF
abundance: .; j_gene: TRBJ1-1; d_gene: .; len: 17; v_gene: TRBV10-3; CDR3nt: TGTGCCATCAGCGCCCTGCCCATAGCCTCGATGAACACTGAAGCTTTCTTT; CDR3aa: CAISALPIASMNTEAFF
abundance: .; j_gene: TRBJ2-7; d_gene: TRBD1; len: 15; v_gene: TRBV15; CDR3nt: TGTGCCACCAGCGGGGGACAGGGGGCGATGGGCGAGCAGTACTTC; CDR3aa: CATSGGQGAMGEQYF
abundance: .; j_gene: TRBJ1-6; d_gene: TRBD1; len: 17; v_gene: TRBV5-1; CDR3nt: TGCGCCAGCAGATTATACCCAGGGGGCCGCAATAATTCACCCCTCCACTTT; CDR3aa: CASRLYPGGRNNSPLHF
abundance: .; j_gene: TRBJ1-5; d_gene: .; len: 15; v_gene: TRBV11-2; CDR3nt: TGTGCCAGCAGCTTAGATGGGAGGCCGTATCAGCCCCAGCATTTT; CDR3aa: CASSLDGRPYQPQHF
abundance: .; j_gene: TRBJ2-1; d_gene: .; len: 16; v_gene: TRBV7-2; CDR3nt: TGTGCCAGCAGCGCCCGGGACATCTACCCCTACAATGAGCAGTTCTTC; CDR3aa: CASSARDIYPYNEQFF
abundance: once; j_gene: TRBJ1-1; d_gene: .; len: 14; v_gene: TRBV10-2; CDR3nt: TGCGCCAGCAGTGAGTCGCGTGGGAGCACTGAAGCTTTCTTT; CDR3aa: CASSESRGSTEAFF
abundance: .; j_gene: TRBJ1-1; d_gene: .; len: 14; v_gene: TRBV7-9; CDR3nt: TGTGCCAGCAGGTCAGGACAGACGAACACTGAAGCTTTCTTT; CDR3aa: CASRSGQTNTEAFF
abundance: .; j_gene: TRBJ2-5; d_gene: .; len: 14; v_gene: TRBV6-1; CDR3nt: TGTGCCAGCAGTCCCATGGACAGAGAAGAGACCCAGTACTTC; CDR3aa: CASSPMDREETQYF
abundance: once; j_gene: TRBJ2-6; d_gene: .; len: 16; v_gene: TRBV5-1; CDR3nt: TGCGCCAGCAGCGGAACAGTTCTCTCTGGGGCCAACGTCCTGACTTTC; CDR3aa: CASSGTVLSGANVLTF
abundance: .; j_gene: TRBJ2-7; d_gene: .; len: 15; v_gene: TRBV6-5; CDR3nt: TGTGCCAGCAGCAATCTAGCGCGGGATACCTACGAGCAGTACTTC; CDR3aa: CASSNLARDTYEQYF
abundance: few; j_gene: TRBJ1-1; d_gene: .; len: 12; v_gene: TRBV2; CDR3nt: TGTGCCAGCAGGTACGAGAACACTGAAGCTTTCTTT; CDR3aa: CASRYENTEAFF
abundance: .; j_gene: TRBJ2-1; d_gene: .; len: 17; v_gene: TRBV11-3; CDR3nt: TGTGCCAGCAGCCCAGGGATTGGAGGGGGCGGATACAATGAGCAGTTCTTC; CDR3aa: CASSPGIGGGGYNEQFF
abundance: .; j_gene: TRBJ1-3; d_gene: .; len: 15; v_gene: TRBV5-5; CDR3nt: TGTGCCAGCAGCACTCTTCGGGGGCGGGGAAACACCATATATTTT; CDR3aa: CASSTLRGRGNTIYF
abundance: .; j_gene: TRBJ2-3; d_gene: TRBD1; len: 15; v_gene: TRBV6-5; CDR3nt: TGTGCCAGCAGTCGGGACAGGGGGAGCACAGATACGCAGTATTTT; CDR3aa: CASSRDRGSTDTQYF
abundance: .; j_gene: TRBJ2-3; d_gene: .; len: 12; v_gene: TRBV7-8; CDR3nt: TGTGCCAGCCGGCCAGACACAGATACGCAGTATTTT; CDR3aa: CASRPDTDTQYF
abundance: once; j_gene: TRBJ2-7; d_gene: .; len: 14; v_gene: TRBV6-1; CDR3nt: TGTGCCAGCAGTGATGTGCGAGGAATCTACGAGCAGTACTTC; CDR3aa: CASSDVRGIYEQYF
abundance: .; j_gene: TRBJ2-1; d_gene: TRBD2; len: 16; v_gene: TRBV7-9; CDR3nt: TGTGCCAGCAGGGCTAGCGGGGGGGCAACCTACAATGAGCAGTTCTTC; CDR3aa: CASRASGGATYNEQFF
abundance: .; j_gene: TRBJ1-5; d_gene: .; len: 15; v_gene: TRBV19; CDR3nt: TGTGCCAGTAGGAGTGACAGGAATAGCAATCAGCCCCAGCATTTT; CDR3aa: CASRSDRNSNQPQHF
abundance: .; j_gene: TRBJ1-1; d_gene: .; len: 13; v_gene: TRBV6-6; CDR3nt: TGTGCCAGCAGCCTAACCGGGACCAATGAAGCTTTCTTT; CDR3aa: CASSLTGTNEAFF
abundance: once; j_gene: TRBJ1-2; d_gene: .; len: 11; v_gene: TRBV6-5; CDR3nt: TGTGCCAGCATGGGGGACTATGGCTACACCTTC; CDR3aa: CASMGDYGYTF
abundance: .; j_gene: TRBJ1-3; d_gene: TRBD1; len: 12; v_gene: TRBV29-1; CDR3nt: TGCAGCGCTGAGACAGGGGGAAACACCATATATTTT; CDR3aa: CSAETGGNTIYF
abundance: .; j_gene: TRBJ1-2; d_gene: TRBD1; len: 15; v_gene: TRBV25-1; CDR3nt: TGTGCCAGCAGTGGTGGGACAGCGTCCTTCTATGGCTACACCTTC; CDR3aa: CASSGGTASFYGYTF
abundance: .; j_gene: TRBJ1-1; d_gene: .; len: 13; v_gene: TRBV6-5; CDR3nt: TGTGCCAGCAGTCGTTCTAAGGGGACTGAAGCTTTCTTT; CDR3aa: CASSRSKGTEAFF
abundance: .; j_gene: TRBJ2-2; d_gene: .; len: 14; v_gene: TRBV5-8; CDR3nt: TGTGCCAGCAGCCCCTGGGCCAACACCGGGGAGCTGTTTTTT; CDR3aa: CASSPWANTGELFF